This entry features one T cell receptor (beta chain) sequence. Its antigen specificity is not known. Qualities for individual bases were not recorded, and no much larger clone is one base off. TCRbeta CDR3 regions were amplified from genomic DNA using the immunoSEQ Assay, a bias-controlled multiplex PCR. On the authors' methods: Nucleated cell counts per sample were estimated from amplification of reference gene primers within the assay. To quantify the absolute abundance of each unique TCRbeta CDR3 rearrangement, sequence reads were collapsed and filtered. For each sample, productive Simpson clonality was calculated by taking the square root of Simpson's diversity index across productive rearrangements. The immuneACCESS repertoire file appears here via TCRdb, limited to in-frame rearrangements. These files lack a portion of the clones; in checked studies, under half of the deficit traces to unresolved V genes, and the cause of the others is not known. The V and J calls and clone size come from that table; D and trimming were worked out from the DNA. The sample yields about 300,000 clones; over 75% were counted once. The ten largest clones represent 10% to 15% of the sample.

The data were taken from a study of blood T cell repertoires in COVID-19 (dated by TCRdb to 2020 to 2022). In terms of the full investigation: Samples from collaborators originated in the United States, Italy and Spain and spanned both the acute and convalescent phases of COVID-19. The prospective study material was composed of cDNA or gDNA derived from T cells, B-cell-depleted T cells, or PBMCs. HLA class I and class II types, where available, came from metadata supplied by the sample provider rather than from assay-based typing. The dataset comprised deeply sampled blood TCRbeta repertoires from subjects exposed to, actively infected with, or recovered from COVID-19. The sample metadata nearly always contained a de-identified subject ID, COVID-19 status, age in years and sex. The repertoires were released in a freely available public database intended as a resource for research on the immune response to SARS-CoV-2. Samples came from the ongoing ImmuneRACE study (first 160 participants) plus 1,254 subjects from 6 global collaborators.

The germline V gene supplies CDR1 SQVTM and CDR2 ANQGSEA. The CDR3, cysteine through phenylalanine, is 20 amino acids long. Only the CDR3 part of the read is kept: 60 bases, read in frame from the first base. V ends up 5 bases short and J 8 bases short, with an unmatched junction base count of 27. Summary of the overall study and its limitations: The quantity of clinical and demographic metadata differed by source and by participant and was supplied without curation.

Each collaborating institution followed its own protocols to collect whole blood in K2EDTA tubes. For TCRbeta analysis, collaborators shipped samples in one of three forms: frozen whole blood, isolated PBMCs, or DNA extracted from either of those sample types. The rearranged segments are TRBV29-1 and TRBJ2-2; TRBD2 matches 9 bases in the middle. This receptor was taken from a human donor in a cohort sampled during active COVID-19. The sample taken for sequencing was peripheral blood. The CDR3 amino acid sequence is: CSVQELGYDIWREGPGELFF. The sequenced DNA: TGCAGCGTTCAGGAATTGGGATATGATATATGGCGGGAGGGCCCGGGGGAGCTGTTTTTT.